These T cell receptor beta chains were read from a single sample in a study of blood T cell repertoires in COVID-19. Data came from immunoSEQ multiplex PCR; TCRdb stores just in-frame clones and leaves some out. The data show a few hundred thousand clones, roughly 90% seen once. The sequenced material came from peripheral blood. These receptors all stem from a woman in her twenties or thirties with COVID-19, enrolled during active disease. Both conserved end residues are part of each CDR3. A D gene is named only where the DNA matches it firmly. Expanded clones get a size class; other rows say once, few or many, or leave the size out.

abundance,d_gene,v_gene,j_gene,CDR3aa,CDR3nt
NA,NA,TRBV2,TRBJ1-1,CASSERDTSRAFF,TGTGCCAGCAGTGAGAGGGACACTTCGAGGGCTTTCTTT
NA,TRBD2,TRBV28,TRBJ2-5,CASSRGGQETQYF,TGTGCCAGCAGTCGGGGGGGACAAGAGACCCAGTACTTC
NA,NA,TRBV7-9,TRBJ1-5,CASGGASNQPQHF,TGTGCCAGCGGCGGGGCTAGCAATCAGCCCCAGCATTTT
NA,TRBD1,TRBV7-9,TRBJ2-7,CASSSWDRGNYEQYF,TGTGCCAGCAGCTCATGGGACAGGGGAAACTACGAGCAGTACTTC
NA,NA,TRBV13,TRBJ1-1,CASSSGFARDTEAFF,TGTGCCAGCAGCTCAGGATTTGCGAGGGACACTGAAGCTTTCTTT
few,NA,TRBV7-2,TRBJ2-5,CASSLIGRETQYF,TGTGCCAGCAGCTTAATCGGTCGAGAGACCCAGTACTTC
few,NA,TRBV5-1,TRBJ2-1,CASSQERGNEQFF,TGCGCCAGCAGCCAGGAAAGGGGCAATGAGCAGTTCTTC
NA,NA,TRBV6-5,TRBJ2-3,CASSSLLGQVRQYF,TGTGCCAGCAGTTCTCTGCTGGGGCAGGTCAGGCAGTATTTT
NA,TRBD2,TRBV4-1,TRBJ2-3,CASSQDFGGAGVGTDTQYF,TGCGCCAGCAGCCAAGATTTCGGGGGGGCGGGCGTCGGCACAGATACGCAGTATTTT
few,TRBD1,TRBV27,TRBJ1-1,CATRTGGRNTEAFF,TGTGCCACCCGGACAGGGGGCAGGAACACTGAAGCTTTCTTT
NA,NA,TRBV28,TRBJ2-1,CASRGGIRNEQFF,TGTGCCAGCAGGGGCGGGATAAGAAATGAGCAGTTCTTC
NA,TRBD2,TRBV6-6,TRBJ2-1,CASSPTRTSGGYNEQFF,TGTGCCAGCAGTCCTACTCGGACTAGCGGGGGCTACAATGAGCAGTTCTTC
NA,NA,TRBV6-1,TRBJ2-2,CASTSINRGTGELFF,TGTGCCAGCACCTCCATTAATCGCGGTACCGGGGAGCTGTTTTTT
NA,NA,TRBV6-5,TRBJ2-6,CASRSPGGTHNVLTF,TGTGCCAGCAGGAGCCCGGGCGGGACGCACAACGTCCTGACTTTC
NA,TRBD1,TRBV11-2,TRBJ2-1,CASSQRTGPNNEQFF,TGTGCCAGCAGCCAGCGGACAGGGCCGAACAATGAGCAGTTCTTC
NA,NA,TRBV30,TRBJ1-1,CAWGREMGTEAFF,TGTGCCTGGGGCAGGGAAATGGGCACTGAAGCTTTCTTT
NA,NA,TRBV11-1,TRBJ1-2,CASSSRESNYGYTF,TGTGCCAGCAGCTCCAGGGAATCTAACTATGGCTACACCTTC
NA,TRBD1,TRBV19,TRBJ1-3,CASTQQGLAGNTIYF,TGTGCCAGTACCCAACAGGGGCTTGCTGGAAACACCATATATTTT
NA,NA,TRBV3-1/TRBV3-2,TRBJ2-1,CASSQGVLTRVYEQFF,TGTGCCAGCAGCCAAGGCGTGTTGACTAGAGTTTATGAGCAGTTCTTC
NA,TRBD1,TRBV30,TRBJ1-5,CAWSPGQGPYPQHF,TGTGCCTGGAGTCCGGGACAGGGGCCCTACCCCCAGCATTTT
once,NA,TRBV5-4,TRBJ1-1,CASSLGLGNTEAFF,TGTGCCAGCAGCTTGGGACTTGGGAACACTGAAGCTTTCTTT
NA,NA,TRBV4-2,TRBJ1-3,CASSQAGFGNTIYF,TGTGCCAGCAGCCAAGCAGGGTTCGGAAACACCATATATTTT
NA,NA,TRBV21-1,TRBJ1-2,CASSKMRAHTNYGYTF,TGTGCCAGCAGCAAAATGCGGGCCCACACTAACTATGGCTACACCTTC
few,TRBD1,TRBV18,TRBJ1-6,CASSQRQGNNSPLHF,TGTGCCAGCTCACAGAGACAGGGGAATAATTCACCCCTCCACTTT
once,TRBD2,TRBV9,TRBJ2-3,CASSVKPQERGLAWGTQYF,TGTGCCAGCAGCGTAAAGCCGCAGGAGAGGGGACTAGCGTGGGGTACGCAGTATTTT
NA,NA,TRBV10-3,TRBJ2-5,CAISEGEWGAQYF,TGTGCCATCAGTGAGGGGGAGTGGGGGGCCCAGTACTTC
NA,NA,TRBV19,TRBJ2-7,CASSMGQNYEQYF,TGTGCCAGTAGTATGGGGCAGAACTACGAGCAGTACTTC
NA,NA,TRBV19,TRBJ1-1,CASSIRVHTEAFF,TGTGCCAGTAGTATCAGGGTACACACTGAAGCTTTCTTT
NA,TRBD1,TRBV2,TRBJ2-2,CASSADRVNTGELFF,TGTGCCAGCAGTGCCGACAGGGTAAACACCGGGGAGCTGTTTTTT
NA,NA,TRBV5-1,TRBJ1-4,CASSLAANEKLFF,TGCGCCAGCAGCTTGGCGGCTAATGAAAAACTGTTTTTT
NA,NA,TRBV28,TRBJ1-5,CASSLWALTGKGQPQHF,TGTGCCAGCAGTTTATGGGCACTAACAGGGAAAGGTCAGCCCCAGCATTTT
NA,TRBD1,TRBV5-6,TRBJ1-2,CASSWDRGWFGYTF,TGTGCCAGCAGTTGGGACAGGGGGTGGTTTGGCTACACCTTC
once,NA,TRBV6-6,TRBJ1-2,CASSLRERTRDYGYTF,TGTGCCAGCAGCCTACGGGAGAGGACCCGGGACTATGGCTACACCTTC
NA,TRBD1,TRBV29-1,TRBJ2-3,CSVAGQGSGFTDTQYF,TGCAGCGTAGCAGGACAGGGCTCGGGGTTCACAGATACGCAGTATTTT
NA,NA,TRBV5-4,TRBJ1-4,CASSLDGGNEKLFF,TGTGCCAGCAGCTTGGACGGGGGTAATGAAAAACTGTTTTTT
NA,NA,TRBV7-9,TRBJ1-1,CASSSPSRNTEAFF,TGTGCCAGCAGCTCCCCTTCGCGGAACACTGAAGCTTTCTTT
few,NA,TRBV2,TRBJ1-4,CASTEEGGKEKLFF,TGTGCCAGCACCGAGGAGGGGGGGAAGGAAAAACTGTTTTTT
NA,NA,TRBV5-1,TRBJ1-3,CASSSSGGVGGNTIYF,TGCGCCAGCAGCTCCTCCGGGGGGGTCGGTGGAAACACCATATATTTT
once,NA,TRBV5-6,TRBJ1-2,CASSLGAPLGGYTF,TGTGCCAGCAGCTTAGGGGCCCCATTGGGAGGCTACACCTTC
NA,NA,TRBV2,TRBJ1-4,CASTATNEKLFF,TGTGCCAGCACAGCAACTAATGAAAAACTGTTTTTT
NA,NA,TRBV7-9,TRBJ1-1,CASSPSGSTEAFF,TGTGCCAGCAGCCCATCGGGTAGCACTGAAGCTTTCTTT
NA,NA,TRBV5-1,TRBJ1-3,CASSPRGGSGNTIYF,TGCGCCAGCAGCCCCCGGGGGGGCTCTGGAAACACCATATATTTT
NA,TRBD2,TRBV10-1,TRBJ2-3,CASSESGLAGATDTQYF,TGCGCCAGCAGTGAGTCGGGACTAGCGGGGGCCACAGATACGCAGTATTTT
NA,NA,TRBV5-4,TRBJ2-5,CASSPSSARSRKTQYF,TGTGCCAGCAGCCCCTCTAGCGCCCGAAGTCGGAAGACCCAGTACTTC
few,NA,TRBV7-9,TRBJ1-2,CASSLDQASYGYTF,TGTGCCAGCAGCTTAGATCAGGCTTCCTATGGCTACACCTTC
NA,TRBD2,TRBV28,TRBJ2-3,CASSLLPGGVPSTDTQYF,TGTGCCAGCAGTTTATTACCGGGGGGGGTCCCTAGCACAGATACGCAGTATTTT
NA,NA,TRBV2,TRBJ2-2,CASTRTPPNTGELFF,TGTGCCTCAACCCGGACACCCCCGAACACCGGGGAGCTGTTTTTT
NA,NA,TRBV7-2,TRBJ2-2,CASSLIFGQPLAELFF,TGTGCCAGCAGCTTAATTTTCGGACAACCCCTCGCGGAGCTGTTTTTT
NA,NA,TRBV3-1/TRBV3-2,TRBJ2-6,CASSQVWQGTGANVLTF,TGTGCCAGCAGCCAAGTATGGCAGGGGACTGGGGCCAACGTCCTGACTTTC
NA,TRBD1,TRBV6-1,TRBJ1-5,CASSLQGMRNQPQHF,TGTGCCAGCAGTTTACAGGGGATGCGCAATCAGCCCCAGCATTTT
NA,NA,TRBV5-1,TRBJ1-6,CASSLDLGANSPLHF,TGCGCCAGCAGCTTGGATCTGGGGGCTAATTCACCCCTCCACTTT
NA,TRBD2,TRBV3-1/TRBV3-2,TRBJ2-5,CASSQDLGLAGGLETQYF,TGTGCCAGCAGCCAAGATTTGGGCCTAGCGGGGGGGCTTGAGACCCAGTACTTC
NA,NA,TRBV5-5,TRBJ2-3,CASSLAVAALMDTQYF,TGTGCCAGCAGCTTGGCGGTAGCGGCCTTAATGGATACGCAGTATTTT
NA,NA,TRBV5-1,TRBJ2-1,CASSFWGDEQFF,TGCGCCAGCAGCTTCTGGGGAGATGAGCAGTTCTTC
NA,TRBD2,TRBV15,TRBJ2-3,CATSGLVSTDTQYF,TGTGCCACCAGCGGACTAGTTAGCACAGATACGCAGTATTTT